The source of this T cell receptor beta chain is a study of shared clonotypes between healthy human individuals. The germline CDR1 and CDR2 sequences are SGDLS and YYNGEE. The germline V and J ends were trimmed by 1 base and 12 bases, with 14 bases remaining between them. CDR3 length equals 13 residues. Some clones are missing from TCRdb's copy, which holds only in-frame ones; the method was immunoSEQ multiplex PCR. In the table there are about 2.1 million clones, 85% to 95% of which are singletons. It was CD45RO-negative cells, positively selected for CCR7, that made up naive CD8 cells, with terminally differentiated effector memory CD45RA+ cells excluded.

The sequence was obtained from a man between 18 and 35 years old in good health. Some clones in this sample may be carry-over from other donors' samples. The chain combines TRBV9 with TRBJ2-1; D is possibly TRBD1 or TRBD2 (5 bases each). Sequencing input: naive CD8+ T cells from PBMCs. The CDR3: CASSVWDEGGQFF. The CDR3 DNA is TGTGCCAGCAGCGTATGGGACGAAGGAGGGCAGTTCTTC.